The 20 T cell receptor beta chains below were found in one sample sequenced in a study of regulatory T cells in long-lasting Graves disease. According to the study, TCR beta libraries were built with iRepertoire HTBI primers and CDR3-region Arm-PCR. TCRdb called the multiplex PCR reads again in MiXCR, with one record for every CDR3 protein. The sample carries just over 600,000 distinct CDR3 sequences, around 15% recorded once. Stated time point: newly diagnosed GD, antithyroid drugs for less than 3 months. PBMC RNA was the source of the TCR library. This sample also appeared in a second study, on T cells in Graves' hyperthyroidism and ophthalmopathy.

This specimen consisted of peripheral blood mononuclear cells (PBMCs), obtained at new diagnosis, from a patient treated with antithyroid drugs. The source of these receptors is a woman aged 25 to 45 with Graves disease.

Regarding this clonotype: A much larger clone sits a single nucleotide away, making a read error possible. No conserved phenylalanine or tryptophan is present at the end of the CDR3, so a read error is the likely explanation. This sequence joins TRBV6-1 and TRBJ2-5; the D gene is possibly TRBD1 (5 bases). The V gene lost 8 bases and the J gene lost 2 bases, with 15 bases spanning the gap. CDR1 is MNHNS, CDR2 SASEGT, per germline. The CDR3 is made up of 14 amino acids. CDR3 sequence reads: CASRHGQRQETQYL. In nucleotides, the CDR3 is TGTGCCAGCCGCCACGGACAACGACAAGAGACCCAGTACCTC.

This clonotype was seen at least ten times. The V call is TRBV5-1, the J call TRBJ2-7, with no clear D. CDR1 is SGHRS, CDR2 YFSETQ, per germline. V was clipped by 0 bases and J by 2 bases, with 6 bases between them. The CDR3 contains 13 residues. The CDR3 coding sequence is TGCGCCAGCAGCTTGGCTAGTCCCTACGAGCAGTACTTC. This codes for CASSLASPYEQYF.

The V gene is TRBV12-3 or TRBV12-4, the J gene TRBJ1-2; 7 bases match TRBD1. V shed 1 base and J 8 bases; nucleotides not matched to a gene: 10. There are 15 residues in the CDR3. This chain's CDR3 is CASSLGGQPKGGYTF. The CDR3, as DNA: TGTGCCAGCAGTTTAGGGGGACAGCCCAAAGGGGGCTACACCTTC.

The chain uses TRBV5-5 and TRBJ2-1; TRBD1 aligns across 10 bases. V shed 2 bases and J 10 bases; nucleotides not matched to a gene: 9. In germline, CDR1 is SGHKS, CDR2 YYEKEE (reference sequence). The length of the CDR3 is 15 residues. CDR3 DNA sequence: TGTGCCAGCAGCTTTCGGGACAGGGGTTTACACGAGCAGTTCTTC. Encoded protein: CASSFRDRGLHEQFF.

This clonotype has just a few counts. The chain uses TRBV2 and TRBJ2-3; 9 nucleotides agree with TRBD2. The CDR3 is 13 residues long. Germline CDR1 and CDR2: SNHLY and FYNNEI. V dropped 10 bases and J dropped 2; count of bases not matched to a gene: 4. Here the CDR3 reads CAKTSGPTDTQYF. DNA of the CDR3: TGTGCCAAGACTAGCGGACCCACAGATACGCAGTATTTT.

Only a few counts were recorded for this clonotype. The CDR3 nucleotides are TGTGCCAGCAGCTTAAGGGGGTTGGTTGCGACTAATGAAAAACTGTTTTTT. Amino acid sequence: CASSLRGLVATNEKLFF. This chain connects TRBV13 to TRBJ1-4; D might be TRBD1 (6 bases). Trimming removed 2 bases from V and 2 bases from J, with 15 bases in between. This CDR3 has 17 amino acids. CDR1 PRHDT and CDR2 FYEKMQ come from the germline V gene (reference sequence).

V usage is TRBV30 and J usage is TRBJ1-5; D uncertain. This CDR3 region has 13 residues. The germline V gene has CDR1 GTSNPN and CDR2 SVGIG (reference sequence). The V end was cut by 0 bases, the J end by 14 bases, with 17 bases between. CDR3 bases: TGTGCCTGGAGTGTACAACTCGCGGGTAAGAAGCATTTT. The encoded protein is CAWSVQLAGKKHF.

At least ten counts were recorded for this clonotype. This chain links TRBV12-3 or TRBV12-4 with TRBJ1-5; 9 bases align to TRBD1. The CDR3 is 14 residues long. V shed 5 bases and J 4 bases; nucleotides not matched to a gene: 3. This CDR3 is CASSPGTGNQPQHF. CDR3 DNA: TGTGCCAGCAGTCCCGGGACAGGGAATCAGCCCCAGCATTTT.

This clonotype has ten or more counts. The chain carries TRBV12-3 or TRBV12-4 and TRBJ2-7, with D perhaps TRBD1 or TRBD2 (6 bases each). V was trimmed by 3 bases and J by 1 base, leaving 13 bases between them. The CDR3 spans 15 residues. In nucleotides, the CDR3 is TGTGCCAGCAGTTTTCAGCAGGGGAGGTCCTACGAGCAGTACTTC. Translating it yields CASSFQQGRSYEQYF.

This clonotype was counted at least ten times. The CDR3 is CASKVPRGPPSSYEQYF. CDR3 DNA: TGTGCCAGCAAAGTCCCCAGGGGCCCTCCCTCCTCCTACGAGCAGTACTTC. The chain uses TRBV28 and TRBJ2-7; TRBD1 might be the D (6 bases). The CDR3 runs 17 residues. Germline lookup yields CDR1 MDHEN and CDR2 SYDVKM. V dropped 7 bases and J dropped 0 bases, with 22 bases sitting between them.

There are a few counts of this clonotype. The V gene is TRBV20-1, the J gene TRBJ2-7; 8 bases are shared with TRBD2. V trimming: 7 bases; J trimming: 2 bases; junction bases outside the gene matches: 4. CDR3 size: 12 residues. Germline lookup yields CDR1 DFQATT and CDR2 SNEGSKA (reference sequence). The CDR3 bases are TGCAGTGTTACGGGACTAGCCTACGAGCAGTACTTC. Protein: CSVTGLAYEQYF.

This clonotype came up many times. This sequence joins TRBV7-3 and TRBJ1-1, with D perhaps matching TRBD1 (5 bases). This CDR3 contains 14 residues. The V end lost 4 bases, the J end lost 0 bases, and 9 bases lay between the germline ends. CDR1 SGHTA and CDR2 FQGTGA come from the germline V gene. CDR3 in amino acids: CASSSQQVNTEAFF. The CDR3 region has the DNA TGTGCCAGCAGCTCGCAACAGGTGAACACTGAAGCTTTCTTT.

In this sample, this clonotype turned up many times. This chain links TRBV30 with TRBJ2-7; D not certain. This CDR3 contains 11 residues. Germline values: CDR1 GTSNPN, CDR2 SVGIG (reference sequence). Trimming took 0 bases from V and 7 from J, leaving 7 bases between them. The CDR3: CAWSVIAEQYF. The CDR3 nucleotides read TGTGCCTGGAGTGTAATCGCGGAGCAGTACTTC.

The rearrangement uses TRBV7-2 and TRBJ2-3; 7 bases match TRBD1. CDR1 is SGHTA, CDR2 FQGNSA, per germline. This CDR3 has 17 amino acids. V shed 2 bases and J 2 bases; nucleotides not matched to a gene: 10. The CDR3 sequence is CASSLWRAGGNTDTQYF. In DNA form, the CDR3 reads TGTGCCAGCAGCTTATGGCGGGCAGGGGGAAACACAGATACGCAGTATTTT.

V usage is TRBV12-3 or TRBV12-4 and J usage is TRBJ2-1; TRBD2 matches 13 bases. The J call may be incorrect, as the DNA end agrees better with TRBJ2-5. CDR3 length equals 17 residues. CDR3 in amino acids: CASSQPGLAGVTETQYF. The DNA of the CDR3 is TGTGCCAGCAGCCAACCCGGACTAGCGGGAGTAACTGAGACCCAGTACTTC.

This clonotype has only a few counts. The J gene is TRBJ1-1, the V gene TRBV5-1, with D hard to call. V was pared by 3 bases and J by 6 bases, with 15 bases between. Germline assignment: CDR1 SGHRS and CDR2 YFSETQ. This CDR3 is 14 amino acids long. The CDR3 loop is CASSWEETTSEAFF. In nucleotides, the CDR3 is TGCGCCAGCAGCTGGGAGGAGACCACATCTGAAGCTTTCTTT.

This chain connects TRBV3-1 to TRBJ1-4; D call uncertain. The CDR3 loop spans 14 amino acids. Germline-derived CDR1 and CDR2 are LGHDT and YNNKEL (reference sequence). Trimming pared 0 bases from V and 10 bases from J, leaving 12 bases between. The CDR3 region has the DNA TGTGCCAGCAGCCAAGACTTGGGAACCGTAAAACTGTTTTTT. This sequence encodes CASSQDLGTVKLFF.

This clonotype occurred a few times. Here the CDR3 DNA reads TGCAGTGCTAGTATCGCAGGGGCCCTCAAAAACATTCAGTACTTC. Translated, it gives CSASIAGALKNIQYF. The rearrangement uses TRBV20-1 and TRBJ2-4; perhaps TRBD1 as D (6 bases). V gave up 3 bases and J gave up 3 bases, with 15 bases separating them. The CDR3 totals 15 residues. Germline loops: CDR1 DFQATT, CDR2 SNEGSKA (reference sequence).

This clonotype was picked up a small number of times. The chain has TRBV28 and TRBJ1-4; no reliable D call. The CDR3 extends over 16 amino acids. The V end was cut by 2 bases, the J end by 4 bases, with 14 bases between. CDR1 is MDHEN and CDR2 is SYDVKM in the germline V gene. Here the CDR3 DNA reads TGTGCCAGCAGTTTAGATCGAGGAGCCTTTAATGAAAAACTGTTTTTT. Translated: CASSLDRGAFNEKLFF.

The CDR3 coding sequence is TGTGCCATCAGTGAGTCGGCGGTATACAATGAGCAGTTCTTC. Translating it yields CAISESAVYNEQFF. The chain recombines TRBV10-3 with TRBJ2-1; D remains ambiguous. V lost 0 bases, J lost 4 bases, and 7 bases lay in between. This CDR3 region has 14 residues. Germline values: CDR1 ENHRY, CDR2 SYGVKD.